These 15 T cell receptor beta chains originate from one sample sequenced in a study of regulatory T cells in long-lasting Graves disease. The time point is: newly diagnosed GD, antithyroid drugs for less than 3 months. PBMC-derived RNA was used for the TCR library. Arm-PCR of CDR3 regions and iRepertoire HTBI primers were used to build TCR beta libraries. TCRdb re-derived calls from the multiplex PCR reads in MiXCR, one entry per CDR3 protein. The table lists some 230,000 distinct CDR3 sequences, approximately 16% of them singletons. The sequencing used peripheral blood mononuclear cells (PBMCs), collected at new diagnosis, from a patient treated with antithyroid drugs. The receptors were sampled from a female donor with Graves disease.

This clonotype was observed many times. J is TRBJ2-7 and V is TRBV20-1, with 8 bases matching TRBD1. The CDR3 is made up of 13 amino acids. Germline-derived CDR1 and CDR2 are DFQATT and SNEGSKA (reference sequence). V shed 3 bases and J 4 bases; nucleotides not matched to a gene: 5. The CDR3 DNA reads TGCAGTGCTAGCTGGACAGGGACGTACGAGCAGTACTTC. This encodes CSASWTGTYEQYF.

This clonotype has ten or more counts. In DNA, the CDR3 is TGTGCCAGTAGTATTCAGCCCGGGACTAGCGGCACAGATACGCAGTATTTT. It translates to CASSIQPGTSGTDTQYF. The chain combines TRBV19 with TRBJ2-3; 10 bases map to TRBD2. V lost 3 bases to trimming and J lost 1 base; unmatched junction nucleotides: 7. The germline V gene encodes CDR1 LNHDA and CDR2 SQIVND (reference sequence). This CDR3 is built from 17 residues.

This clonotype has at least ten counts. The genes are TRBV19 and TRBJ2-5, with TRBD2 identical over 7 bases. CDR1 is LNHDA and CDR2 is SQIVND in the germline V gene (reference sequence). V lost 4 bases, J lost 1 base, and 9 bases stayed unmatched. The CDR3 is 16 residues long. CDR3 loop: CASSSLRGDPQETQYF. The CDR3 nucleotides read TGTGCCAGTAGTAGCCTACGGGGGGATCCCCAAGAGACCCAGTACTTC.

This clonotype was seen repeatedly, ten times or more. The chain carries TRBV12-3 or TRBV12-4 and TRBJ1-1; D unresolved. V shed 6 bases and J shed 0 bases, with 14 bases lying between them. The CDR3 spans 15 residues. The DNA for the CDR3 is TGTGCCAGCAGCCCCCCGATGATCATGAACACTGAAGCTTTCTTT. It encodes CASSPPMIMNTEAFF.

This clonotype has a handful of counts. This chain joins TRBV25-1 and TRBJ2-3, with D unresolved. V shed 6 bases and J shed 7 bases, with 14 bases lying between them. CDR1 MGHDK and CDR2 SYGVNS come from the germline V gene. The CDR3 consists of 13 residues. The DNA of the CDR3 is TGTGCCAGCAGCCCTGTAGGATTGAATACGCAGTATTTT. This encodes CASSPVGLNTQYF.

The sample holds one count of this clonotype. The chain has TRBV12-3 or TRBV12-4 and TRBJ2-2; 12 nucleotides match TRBD1. The CDR3 consists of 16 residues. V was pared by 4 bases and J by 4 bases, with 4 bases of the junction left unmatched. The CDR3 sequence: CASSSGTGGFTGELFF. The CDR3 bases are TGTGCCAGCAGTTCCGGGACAGGGGGCTTCACCGGGGAGCTGTTTTTT.

This clonotype was found many times. CDR3 sequence reads: CASSLGTDNQPQHF. The CDR3 DNA is TGTGCCAGCAGCTTGGGGACAGACAATCAGCCCCAGCATTTT. V usage is TRBV13 and J usage is TRBJ1-5; 7 bases agree with TRBD1. CDR3 length equals 14 residues. Unmatched junction bases numbered 2, after V lost 3 bases and J lost 3 bases. Germline CDR1 PRHDT, CDR2 FYEKMQ (reference sequence).

The rearrangement joins TRBV3-1 to TRBJ2-5; TRBD1 matches 8 bases. The V gene end was trimmed by 5 bases and the J gene end by 1 base; junction bases not matched to a gene: 3. The CDR3 runs 14 residues. In germline, CDR1 is LGHDT, CDR2 YNNKEL (reference sequence). This CDR3 is CASSYQGAQETQYF. For the CDR3, the DNA is TGTGCCAGCAGCTATCAGGGGGCCCAAGAGACCCAGTACTTC.

V and J are TRBV6-1 and TRBJ1-2; 7 nucleotides line up with TRBD1. J lost 7 bases, V lost 8 bases, and 7 bases had no gene match. The CDR3 runs 12 residues. Germline loops: CDR1 MNHNS, CDR2 SASEGT. CDR3 DNA sequence: TGTGCCAGCTGGGAACAGGGGTCTGGCTACACCTTC. Amino acid sequence: CASWEQGSGYTF.

Regarding this clonotype: A far larger clone is one base from this, pointing to a likely read error. CDR3 nucleotide sequence: TGTGCCGGCAGCCCCGTCGGACAGGGTGGTGGCTACACCTTC. Translation: CAGSPVGQGGGYTF. This rearrangement joins TRBV2 to TRBJ1-2, with 8 bases matching TRBD1. Germline V gene sequence: CDR1 SNHLY, CDR2 FYNNEI. The CDR3 totals 14 residues.

In its sample, this clonotype was seen many times. V gene TRBV2 combines with J gene TRBJ2-1, with 10 bases fitting TRBD2. V shed 5 bases, J shed 1 base, and the junction held 5 bases outside the gene matches. This CDR3 has 16 residues. In germline, CDR1 is SNHLY, CDR2 FYNNEI. The CDR3 bases are TGTGCCAGCAGTTACTTAGCGGGGGGATCCTACAATGAGCAGTTCTTC. It codes for CASSYLAGGSYNEQFF.

This clonotype showed up many times. The gene calls are TRBV11-2 and TRBJ2-5; D call uncertain. Between the trimmed V and J ends, which lost 6 bases and 2 bases, there was a span of 4 bases. The CDR3 totals 11 residues. CDR1 and CDR2 from the germline V gene are SGHAT and FQNNGV. The CDR3 is CASSSQETQYF. For the CDR3, the DNA is TGTGCCAGCAGTTCTCAAGAGACCCAGTACTTC.

At least ten counts were recorded for this clonotype. The chain recombines TRBV6-4 with TRBJ2-1, with D perhaps matching TRBD1 (6 bases). The germline gives CDR1 MRHNA, CDR2 SNTAGT. The V and J ends lost 8 bases and 4 bases respectively, with 15 bases between them. CDR3 length: 14 residues. CDR3 nucleotides: TGTGCCAGCGCGCGGAAGGGGGATTACAATGAGCAGTTCTTC. Protein product: CASARKGDYNEQFF.

This clonotype was picked up a small number of times. The chain is built from TRBV11-3 and TRBJ2-1; a weak D match, TRBD1 (5 bases). V dropped 3 bases and J dropped 4 bases, with 7 bases sitting between them. The germline gives CDR1 SGHNT, CDR2 YENEEA. The CDR3 is 13 residues long. CDR3 sequence: CASSFRQYNEQFF. For the CDR3, the DNA is TGTGCCAGCAGCTTTCGACAGTACAATGAGCAGTTCTTC.

This clonotype was found many times. J is TRBJ2-1 and V is TRBV20-1, with D unresolved. Looked up from germline, CDR1 is DFQATT and CDR2 is SNEGSKA (reference sequence). V was trimmed by 4 bases and J by 7 bases, leaving 20 bases between them. CDR3 size: 15 residues. Written as DNA, the CDR3 is TGCAGTGCTATAAAGGGTAGCAGAATGTATAATGAGCAGTTCTTC. Protein: CSAIKGSRMYNEQFF.